Presented here are 15 T cell receptor beta chains from one specimen sequenced in a study of T cells in Graves' hyperthyroidism and ophthalmopathy. Researchers took RNA transcripts and amplified the TCR beta CDR3 regions from them. RT-PCR in the first round (using the HTBI primer set) targeted the TCR CDR3. TCRdb ran MiXCR on the multiplex PCR reads and lists one entry per CDR3 protein. The table records roughly 500,000 distinct CDR3 sequences, roughly 46% of them present only once. Sequencing input: peripheral blood or thyroid tissue (not recorded which). These receptors were taken from an adult woman with Graves' disease, either hyperthyroidism or ophthalmopathy (not recorded which).

This clonotype was seen a single time. This chain uses TRBV25-1 with TRBJ1-6; D gene ambiguous. Germline V CDR1 and CDR2: MGHDK, SYGVNS. The CDR3 has 14 amino acids. The CDR3 reads CARSTVSYNSPLHF. The CDR3 DNA reads as TGTGCTAGATCTACAGTCTCCTATAATTCACCCCTCCACTTT.

Judged by abundance, this clonotype is medium-sized. The chain combines TRBV7-6 with TRBJ2-7; TRBD1 agrees at 7 bases. Germline V gene lookup returns CDR1 SGHVS and CDR2 FNYEAQ. This CDR3 spans 14 amino acids. V shed 1 base and J 2 bases; nucleotides not matched to a gene: 2. In nucleotides, the CDR3 is TGTGCCAGCAGCTTAGTCCAGGGGGCCTACGAGCAGTACTTC. This encodes CASSLVQGAYEQYF.

A note on this clonotype: Since the CDR3 does not end with the conserved phenylalanine or tryptophan, this likely comes from a read error. The DNA is omitted, as the CDR3 cannot be located on it reliably, and the CDR3 follows TCRdb's listing. The V gene is TRBV15, the J gene TRBJ2-6; TRBD1 was called by the table and not checked on the DNA. The V gene's germline CDR1 is LNHNV and CDR2 YYDKDF (reference sequence). Termini included, the CDR3 measures 10 amino acids. CDR3 sequence: CATSTEQEYT.

The gene calls are TRBV10-3 and TRBJ1-5, with unresolved D. Germline CDR1 is ENHRY and CDR2 is SYGVKD. V was shortened by 4 bases and J by 1 base, with 11 bases between the two germline ends. The CDR3 is 15 amino acids. In DNA form, the CDR3 reads TGTGCCATCAGTGGAGGCGGTGGGAGCAATCAGCCCCAGCATTTT. Amino acids: CAISGGGGSNQPQHF.

This clonotype was seen a few times. The chain links TRBV18 to TRBJ1-2; D perhaps matches TRBD1 (5 bases). The CDR3 length is 13 residues. Trimming took off 6 bases at V and 6 bases at J, with 14 bases between the two ends. Germline V gives CDR1 KGHSH, CDR2 LQKENI. CDR3 DNA: TGTGCCAGCTCCCCCCAGGGAGTTGATGGCTACACCTTC. Amino acids: CASSPQGVDGYTF. Drawing the rest from reference TRBV18 and TRBJ1-2, the complete variable domain is NAGVMQNPRHLVRRRGQEARLRCSPMKGHSHVYWYRQLPEEGLKFMVYLQKENIIDESGMPKERFSAEFPKEGPSILRIQQVVRGDSAAYFCASSPQGVDGYTFGSGTRLTVV.

V usage is TRBV10-3 and J usage is TRBJ1-1, with TRBD1 identical over 7 bases. Germline trimming cut 6 bases from V and 6 bases from J; bases unmatched to any gene: 13. The CDR3 contains 15 residues. Looked up from germline, CDR1 is ENHRY and CDR2 is SYGVKD. The CDR3 protein is CAISPQTGEFAEAFF. The DNA for the CDR3 is TGTGCCATCAGCCCCCAAACAGGGGAGTTCGCTGAAGCTTTCTTT.

The chain recombines TRBV10-2 with TRBJ1-6; D remains unclear. This CDR3 contains 15 residues. The ends were cut back, 2 bases at V and 7 bases at J, with 12 bases in the middle. Germline V lookup: CDR1 WSHSY, CDR2 SAAADI. CDR3 sequence: CASSEGFRENSPLHF. CDR3 coding DNA: TGCGCCAGCAGTGAGGGCTTTCGGGAAAATTCACCCCTCCACTTT.

This chain connects TRBV20-1 to TRBJ2-2, with D perhaps TRBD2 (5 bases). Germline CDR1 reads DFQATT; CDR2 reads SNEGSKA (reference sequence). There are 12 residues in the CDR3. The CDR3 DNA is TGCAGCTCCACTAGTTTCGCCGGGGAGCTGTTTTTT. This sequence encodes CSSTSFAGELFF.

This clonotype was recorded many times. The V call is TRBV11-1, the J call TRBJ1-1; possibly TRBD1 for D (6 bases). V lost 4 bases, J lost 2 bases, and 17 bases lay in between. The CDR3 is made up of 16 amino acids. Germline CDR1 is SGHAT and CDR2 is FQDESV (reference sequence). The CDR3 sequence is CASSSGNRDTNTEAFF. CDR3 nucleotides: TGTGCCAGCAGCTCAGGAAACCGGGACACAAACACTGAAGCTTTCTTT.

Of note for this clonotype: A clone one base away is much larger, so this may be a read error. V is TRBV28 and J is TRBJ2-7; 9 bases are shared with TRBD1. Germline CDR1 and CDR2: MDHEN and SYDVKM. This CDR3 comprises 15 residues. V was pared by 10 bases and J by 2 bases, with 12 bases of the junction left unmatched. CDR3 sequence reads: CATSSAGTGPYEQYF. DNA for the CDR3: TGTGCCACCAGCAGTGCCGGGACAGGGCCCTACGAGCAGTACTTC. Together with reference TRBV28 and TRBJ2-7, the CDR3 gives the full variable domain: DVKVTQSSRYLVKRTGEKVFLECVQDMDHENMFWYRQDPGLGLRLIYFSYDVKMKEKGDIPEGYSVSREKKERFSLILESASTNQTSMYLCATSSAGTGPYEQYFGPGTRLTVT.

The rearrangement joins TRBV20-1 to TRBJ2-5; D not resolved. Trimming left V 5 bases short and J 0 bases short, with 10 bases between. Per the germline V gene, CDR1 is DFQATT and CDR2 is SNEGSKA (reference sequence). This CDR3 region has 13 residues. CDR3 nucleotide sequence: TGCAGTGCTGAAGTACGGAACCAAGAGACCCAGTACTTC. Translated, it gives CSAEVRNQETQYF.

This clonotype has a handful of counts. A much larger clone sits a single nucleotide away, making a read error possible. The chain links TRBV4-2 to TRBJ1-3; unclear D gene. Germline V gene lookup returns CDR1 LGHNA and CDR2 YNFKEQ. CDR3 length: 14 residues. This CDR3 reads CASSQGGSGTTIYF. As DNA, the CDR3 is TGTGCCAGCAGCCAAGGAGGGAGTGGAACCACCATATATTTT.

The rearrangement links TRBV27 to TRBJ1-3; D unclear. V lost 3 bases and J lost 0, with 6 bases in between. There are 14 residues in the CDR3. Per germline, CDR1 MNHEY and CDR2 SMNVEV (reference sequence). CDR3 in amino acids: CASSLSYSGNTIYF. The CDR3, as DNA: TGTGCCAGCAGTTTGAGCTACTCTGGAAACACCATATATTTT.

Concerning this clonotype itself: The junction departs from the called germline gene at one end, perhaps through a read error. The chain combines TRBV10-3 with TRBJ1-5; no clear D gene. The germline V gene has CDR1 ENHRY and CDR2 SYGVKD. The CDR3 covers 13 residues. This chain's CDR3 is CASSVVGGQPQHF. For the CDR3, the DNA is TGTGCCAGCAGTGTGGTAGGAGGCCAGCCCCAGCATTTT.

The chain recombines TRBV29-1 with TRBJ2-7; D not certain. Per the germline V gene, CDR1 is SQVTM and CDR2 is ANQGSEA. V gave up 1 base and J gave up 7 bases, with 5 bases separating them. This CDR3 is built from 10 residues. This chain's CDR3 is CSVEGGEQYF. In DNA, the CDR3 is TGCAGCGTTGAAGGTGGGGAGCAGTACTTC.